This TCR beta chain was recovered during a study of response to subunit inactivated influenza vaccine. This clonotype showed up just a few times. TCRdb ran MiXCR on the RT-PCR reads and lists one entry per CDR3 protein. The sample has 180,000 or so distinct CDR3 sequences; about an eighth are singletons. The CDR3 is 16 amino acids. V shed 4 bases and J shed 10 bases, with 23 bases lying between them. Germline V gives CDR1 MGHRA, CDR2 YSYEKL. The same sample was also used in a study of T cells expressing NK-cell markers. According to that study: In generating TCR beta cDNA, 5'RACE template switching with UMIs was used.

The sample was CD8+ T cells sorted from PBMCs, taken approximately 13 days after vaccination. The chain carries TRBV4-1 and TRBJ2-1, with D possibly being TRBD2 (6 bases). The TCR originated in a man aged 50-60 years who received an inactivated influenza vaccine. The CDR3 reads CASSPRSAVEGREQFF. The CDR3 DNA reads as TGCGCCAGCAGCCCAAGATCGGCGGTGGAGGGCAGGGAGCAGTTCTTC.